Shown below are 17 T cell receptor beta chains from a single sample sequenced in a study of blood T cell repertoires in COVID-19. Produced via immunoSEQ multiplex PCR; TCRdb's table is partial and in-frame only. Of around 330,000 clones in the sample, roughly 88% were seen once. The sample was peripheral blood. Receptor source: a woman aged 45 to 65 with active or convalescent COVID-19.

The J gene is TRBJ2-7, the V gene TRBV4-2, with 13 bases matching TRBD2. V shed 0 bases and J 6 bases; nucleotides not matched to a gene: 11. Germline values: CDR1 LGHNA, CDR2 YNFKEQ. The CDR3 length is 18 residues. As DNA, the CDR3 is TGTGCCAGCAGCCAAGACGGGAGACTAGCGGGAGGATTTCGCGAGCAGTACTTC. Translating gives CASSQDGRLAGGFREQYF.

J is TRBJ2-7 and V is TRBV29-1; D is perhaps TRBD1 (7 bases). With the DNA end fitting TRBJ2-1 better, the J assignment may be wrong. This CDR3 is 14 amino acids long. From germline, CDR1 is SQVTM and CDR2 ANQGSEA. Here the CDR3 reads CSVGGTDGSNEQFF. The CDR3 DNA reads TGCAGCGTTGGGGGGACAGACGGGAGCAATGAGCAGTTCTTC.

J is TRBJ2-1 and V is TRBV12-3 or TRBV12-4; possibly TRBD2 for D (6 bases). CDR3 length: 13 residues. With 6 bases removed from V and 4 bases from J, the gap between germline ends came to 10 bases. The CDR3 DNA follows: TGTGCCAGCAGCGGGAGTAGTTACAATGAGCAGTTCTTC. It encodes CASSGSSYNEQFF.

This clone showed up just once. Its ends do not fully match the called genes, so a read error is possible. The chain couples TRBV4-1 to TRBJ1-5; TRBD1 matches at 8 bases. The CDR3 spans 14 residues. CDR1 MGHRA and CDR2 YSYEKL come from the germline V gene. The CDR3 reads CASSNGQGNQPQHF. The CDR3 DNA reads as TGCGCCAGCAGCAATGGACAGGGTAATCAGCCTCAGCATTTT.

This clone was detected once. The chain couples TRBV30 to TRBJ2-1; D is possibly TRBD2 (6 bases). In germline, CDR1 is GTSNPN, CDR2 SVGIG (reference sequence). The CDR3 is 13 amino acids. V shed 0 bases and J shed 7 bases, with 10 bases lying between them. The CDR3 region is CAWSVGGSNEQFF. CDR3 nucleotide sequence: TGTGCCTGGAGTGTCGGAGGGAGTAATGAGCAGTTCTTC.

The V call is TRBV11-2, the J call TRBJ2-5, with D possibly matching TRBD2 (6 bases). The germline V and J ends were trimmed by 3 bases and 5 bases, with 19 bases remaining between them. CDR1 SGHAT and CDR2 FQNNGV come from the germline V gene. This CDR3 is built from 16 residues. CDR3 coding DNA: TGTGCCAGCAGCTTGGGGCTGGGGGGAGATCGGGAGACCCAGTACTTC. Protein product: CASSLGLGGDRETQYF.

The rearrangement uses TRBV18 and TRBJ2-7; 7 positions agree with TRBD1. V gave up 3 bases and J gave up 3 bases; unmatched junction bases: 5. Germline lookup yields CDR1 KGHSH and CDR2 LQKENI. The CDR3 sequence is 14 residues long. The CDR3 DNA is TGTGCCAGCTCACCGACAGGGTTGTACTACGAGCAGTACTTC. Its translation: CASSPTGLYYEQYF.

The chain uses TRBV18 and TRBJ2-2; tentative D call: TRBD2 (6 bases). Germline V gene sequence: CDR1 KGHSH, CDR2 LQKENI. Trimming pared 2 bases from V and 1 base from J, leaving 11 bases between. The CDR3 sequence is 16 residues long. CDR3 residues: CASSPNMGGNTGELFF. The CDR3 DNA follows: TGTGCCAGCTCACCAAACATGGGAGGGAACACCGGGGAGCTGTTTTTT.

V gene TRBV12-3 or TRBV12-4 combines with J gene TRBJ1-5; maybe TRBD1 (6 bases). V was trimmed by 5 bases and J by 11 bases, leaving 13 bases between them. The CDR3 length is 12 residues. The CDR3 DNA reads as TGTGCCAGCAGTCCGAATCCAGGGGCCCAGCATTTT. Translation gives CASSPNPGAQHF.

This chain joins TRBV7-9 and TRBJ1-1; D uncertain. Trimming stripped 5 bases from V and 7 bases from J, with 8 bases between. CDR3 length: 11 amino acids. Germline V gene lookup returns CDR1 SEHNR and CDR2 FQNEAQ (reference sequence). The CDR3 protein is CASSLPDEAFF. The CDR3 region has the DNA TGTGCCAGCAGCCTTCCAGATGAAGCTTTCTTT.

This clone came up once. The rearrangement uses TRBV11-1 and TRBJ1-4; TRBD1 might be the D (5 bases). This CDR3 spans 13 amino acids. Trimming cost V 3 bases and J 8 bases, with 10 bases left between them. Germline-derived CDR1 and CDR2 are SGHAT and FQDESV (reference sequence). Here the CDR3 DNA reads TGTGCCAGCAGCTTCCAGGGAGGAGAAAAACTGTTTTTT. It yields the protein CASSFQGGEKLFF.

This clone is a singleton in its sample. The chain has TRBV29-1 and TRBJ2-4; D is unclear. The CDR3 has 13 amino acids. In germline, CDR1 is SQVTM, CDR2 ANQGSEA. The CDR3 sequence: CKSYAHGKNIQYF. CDR3 bases: TGCAAGTCCTACGCCCACGGGAAAAACATTCAGTACTTC.

The chain links TRBV30 to TRBJ2-3; no clear D gene. The germline gives CDR1 GTSNPN, CDR2 SVGIG (reference sequence). This CDR3 spans 12 amino acids. Between the trimmed V and J ends, which lost 2 bases and 6 bases, there was a span of 9 bases. CDR3 bases: TGTGCCTGGAGTCCGACAAGGGATACGCAGTATTTT. This codes for CAWSPTRDTQYF.

This chain connects TRBV2 to TRBJ2-7, with D possibly being TRBD1 (7 bases). V dropped 8 bases and J dropped 3 bases, with 14 bases sitting between them. Germline V gene sequence: CDR1 SNHLY, CDR2 FYNNEI. The CDR3 covers 13 residues. The CDR3 reads CASYPGGIYEQYF. CDR3 sequence (DNA): TGTGCCAGCTATCCAGGGGGGATCTACGAGCAGTACTTC.

The rearrangement links TRBV4-1 to TRBJ1-2, with D perhaps TRBD1 (5 bases). CDR3 length: 14 residues. V lost 0 bases to trimming and J lost 4 bases, with 9 bases between them. The germline CDR1 and CDR2 sequences are MGHRA and YSYEKL. In DNA, the CDR3 is TGCGCCAGCAGCCAAGAAGCAGGGATCTATGGCTACACCTTC. Amino acids: CASSQEAGIYGYTF.

This chain joins TRBV7-8 and TRBJ2-7; 7 nucleotides match TRBD1. Germline-derived CDR1 and CDR2 are SGHVS and FQNEAQ. The V segment lost 5 bases and the J segment 9 bases; nucleotides outside the gene matches: 13. The CDR3 extends over 14 amino acids. The CDR3 DNA reads TGTGCCAGCAGCAGAAATCAGGGGGTAGAGGTGCAGTACTTC. It specifies CASSRNQGVEVQYF.

V is TRBV4-1 and J is TRBJ1-1; D gene unclear. Trimming removed 4 bases from V and 1 base from J, with 7 bases in between. Germline assignment: CDR1 MGHRA and CDR2 YSYEKL. This CDR3 has 13 amino acids. The CDR3 DNA reads TGCGCCAGCAGCCCCCGACAGAACACTGAAGCTTTCTTT. This gives the protein CASSPRQNTEAFF.